One sample yielded the 5 T cell receptor beta chains listed below, sequenced in a study of OX40 agonist ivuxolimab in advanced cancers. Data came from immunoSEQ multiplex PCR; TCRdb stores just in-frame clones and leaves some out. The table records around 26,000 clones, 81% of them present only once. This specimen was CD4+ or CD8+ T cells sorted from blood, taken in a trial of the OX40 agonist ivuxolimab. The receptors shown here come from an adult with an advanced solid tumor such as melanoma, head and neck, liver or kidney cancer.

This chain uses TRBV5-1 with TRBJ2-7; D assignment may be TRBD1 or TRBD2 (6 bases each). The length of the CDR3 is 14 residues. With 5 bases removed from V and 2 bases from J, the gap between germline ends came to 14 bases. Germline V gene lookup returns CDR1 SGHRS and CDR2 YFSETQ. The CDR3 is CASSLNGGPYEQYF. The CDR3 DNA reads TGCGCCAGCAGTCTGAATGGGGGGCCCTACGAGCAGTACTTC. The complete variable domain, with remaining parts taken from reference TRBV5-1 and TRBJ2-7, reads KAGVTQTPRYLIKTRGQQVTLSCSPISGHRSVSWYQQTPGQGLQFLFEYFSETQRNKGNFPGRFSGRQFSNSRSEMNVSTLELGDSALYLCASSLNGGPYEQYFGPGTRLTVT.

This clone was recorded once. The V call is TRBV19, the J call TRBJ2-1; 8 positions agree with TRBD1. The CDR3 totals 14 residues. V lost 6 bases and J lost 8; bases outside the gene matches: 9. Germline V gene lookup returns CDR1 LNHDA and CDR2 SQIVND (reference sequence). CDR3 bases: TGTGCCAGTAGGCGGACAGGGATTTTCTATGAGCAGTTCTTC. It is translated as CASRRTGIFYEQFF.

The chain has TRBV11-3 and TRBJ2-3; D remains unclear. This CDR3 contains 15 residues. The V end lost 1 base, the J end lost 1 base, and 9 bases lay between the germline ends. From germline, CDR1 is SGHNT and CDR2 YENEEA. CDR3 sequence: CASSLVRVGTDTQYF. In DNA, the CDR3 is TGTGCCAGCAGCTTAGTGCGAGTCGGCACAGATACGCAGTATTTT.

The chain links TRBV11-2 to TRBJ2-3; D gene ambiguous. CDR3 length equals 15 residues. Germline V gives CDR1 SGHAT, CDR2 FQNNGV. The V gene lost 1 base and the J gene lost 6 bases, with 14 bases spanning the gap. CDR3 DNA: TGTGCCAGCAGCTTAGTGGACGGAGCATTCGATACGCAGTATTTT. It specifies CASSLVDGAFDTQYF. Based on the CDR3 plus reference TRBV11-2 and TRBJ2-3, the full variable domain is EAGVAQSPRYKIIEKRQSVAFWCNPISGHATLYWYQQILGQGPKLLIQFQNNGVVDDSQLPKDRFSAERLKGVDSTLKIQPAKLEDSAVYLCASSLVDGAFDTQYFGPGTRLTVL.

The rearrangement uses TRBV6-5 and TRBJ2-1; D call uncertain. The CDR3 totals 12 residues. Trimming removed 0 bases from V and 6 bases from J, with 3 bases in between. Per the germline V gene, CDR1 is MNHEY and CDR2 is SVGAGI. The CDR3, as DNA: TGTGCCAGCAGTTACTCAGGCAATGAGCAGTTCTTC. As protein: CASSYSGNEQFF.